Listed here are 8 T cell receptor beta chains from one sample, sequenced in a study of T-cell memory formation after mild COVID-19. TCRdb reanalysed the 5' RACE reads using MiXCR and keeps one entry per CDR3 protein. Of roughly 130,000 distinct CDR3 sequences detected, roughly 6% appear once; the ten largest clones hold over 2%. The source material was PBMCs or a T cell subset sorted from them (not recorded which). The receptors come from an adult woman who had mild COVID-19 (a few samples of this study predate the infection). Cell type and time point are not known.

This clonotype was counted at least ten times. The rearrangement uses TRBV20-1 and TRBJ1-1, with D perhaps matching TRBD1 (6 bases). V lost 4 bases, J lost 0 bases, and 9 bases lay in between. In germline, CDR1 is DFQATT, CDR2 SNEGSKA (reference sequence). The CDR3 is 13 amino acids. The CDR3 reads CSATGTMNTEAFF. CDR3 coding DNA: TGCAGTGCTACCGGGACAATGAACACTGAAGCTTTCTTT.

This clonotype has more than one count but fewer than ten. The chain recombines TRBV5-5 with TRBJ2-7; D is tentatively TRBD1 or TRBD2 (5 bases each). V lost 4 bases and J 1 base, leaving 15 bases between the germline ends. In germline, CDR1 is SGHKS, CDR2 YYEKEE (reference sequence). The CDR3 covers 15 residues. CDR3 loop: CASSQGWTESYEQYF. CDR3 nucleotide sequence: TGTGCCAGCAGCCAGGGATGGACTGAGTCCTACGAGCAGTACTTC.

This clonotype was found many times. The rearrangement links TRBV4-2 to TRBJ2-5, with 8 bases fitting TRBD1. Germline assignment: CDR1 LGHNA and CDR2 YNFKEQ. The CDR3 loop spans 14 amino acids. The junction had 4 bases not matched to a gene; V was cut back by 4 bases and J by 3 bases. The CDR3 sequence is CASSRAGQEETQYF. Written as DNA, the CDR3 is TGTGCCAGCAGCCGGGCGGGACAGGAAGAGACCCAGTACTTC.

J is TRBJ2-5 and V is TRBV12-3 or TRBV12-4; a weak D match, TRBD2 (7 bases). This CDR3 is built from 16 residues. Trimming shortened V by 3 bases and J by 2 bases, and 16 bases separated the two germline ends. The CDR3 region is CASSFSRGRGQETQYF. The DNA of the CDR3 is TGTGCCAGCAGTTTCTCGCGGGGGAGGGGGCAAGAGACCCAGTACTTC.

On this clonotype itself: This clone may be a read error of a much larger clone one base away. The chain uses TRBV11-2 and TRBJ2-3; D remains ambiguous. Germline CDR1 is SGHAT and CDR2 is FQNNGV. The CDR3 length is 11 residues. CDR3 coding DNA: TGTGCCGGCAGCCCACTGTATACGCAGTATTTT. As protein: CAGSPLYTQYF.

This clonotype showed up many times. The chain joins TRBV6-2 or TRBV6-3 to TRBJ2-1, with D maybe TRBD1 (6 bases). The CDR3 length is 14 residues. V dropped 5 bases and J dropped 7 bases, with 15 bases sitting between them. Germline V CDR1 and CDR2: MNHEY, SVGEGT. The CDR3: CASSAGELLNEQFF. The CDR3 DNA sequence: TGTGCCAGCAGTGCAGGGGAACTTCTTAATGAGCAGTTCTTC.

This clonotype was counted only a few times. The V call is TRBV12-3 or TRBV12-4, the J call TRBJ2-1; 9 bases agree with TRBD2. Trimming at V came to 3 bases and at J to 6 bases, leaving 24 bases not matched to a gene. The CDR3 has 21 residues. The CDR3 loop is CASSFHGYSSGSWAWGNEQFF. CDR3 bases: TGTGCCAGCAGTTTTCACGGGTACAGTAGCGGGAGTTGGGCATGGGGCAATGAGCAGTTCTTC.

There are many counts of this clonotype. The chain has TRBV7-2 and TRBJ2-3, with D possibly TRBD2 on 5 matching bases. This CDR3 contains 15 residues. Germline CDR1 is SGHTA and CDR2 is FQGNSA. Trimming took off 5 bases at V and 0 bases at J, with 12 bases between the two ends. DNA for the CDR3: TGTGCCAGCAGCCTTAGCGTGTCTAGCACAGATACGCAGTATTTT. Translated: CASSLSVSSTDTQYF.